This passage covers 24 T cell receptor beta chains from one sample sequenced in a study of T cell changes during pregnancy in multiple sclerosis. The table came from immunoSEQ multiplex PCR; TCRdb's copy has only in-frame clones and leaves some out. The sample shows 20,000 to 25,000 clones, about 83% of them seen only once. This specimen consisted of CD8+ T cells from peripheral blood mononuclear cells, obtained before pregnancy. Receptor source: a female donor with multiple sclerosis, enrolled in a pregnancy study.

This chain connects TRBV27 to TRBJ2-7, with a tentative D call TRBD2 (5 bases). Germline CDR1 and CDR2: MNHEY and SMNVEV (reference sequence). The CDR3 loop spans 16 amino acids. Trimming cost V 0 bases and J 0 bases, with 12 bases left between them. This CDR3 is CASSLSSGKSSYEQYF. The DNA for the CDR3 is TGTGCCAGCAGTTTATCTTCGGGGAAGAGCTCCTACGAGCAGTACTTC.

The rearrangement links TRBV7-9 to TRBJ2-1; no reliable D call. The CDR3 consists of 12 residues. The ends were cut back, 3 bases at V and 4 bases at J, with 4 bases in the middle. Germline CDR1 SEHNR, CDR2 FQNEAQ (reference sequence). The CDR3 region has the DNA TGTGCCAGCAGCTTTCCGTACAATGAGCAGTTCTTC. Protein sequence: CASSFPYNEQFF.

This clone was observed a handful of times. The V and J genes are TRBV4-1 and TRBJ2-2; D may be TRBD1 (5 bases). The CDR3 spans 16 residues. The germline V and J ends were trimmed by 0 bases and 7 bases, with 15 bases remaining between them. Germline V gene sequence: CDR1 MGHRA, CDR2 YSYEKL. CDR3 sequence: CASSQDQGSGYGELFF. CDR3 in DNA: TGCGCCAGCAGCCAAGATCAGGGCTCCGGTTACGGGGAGCTGTTTTTT.

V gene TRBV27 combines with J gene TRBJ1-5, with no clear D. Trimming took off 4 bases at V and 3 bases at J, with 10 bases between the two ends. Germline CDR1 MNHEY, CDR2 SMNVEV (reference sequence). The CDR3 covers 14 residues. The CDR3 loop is CASSWTGANQPQHF. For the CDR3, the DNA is TGTGCCAGCAGTTGGACGGGAGCCAATCAGCCCCAGCATTTT.

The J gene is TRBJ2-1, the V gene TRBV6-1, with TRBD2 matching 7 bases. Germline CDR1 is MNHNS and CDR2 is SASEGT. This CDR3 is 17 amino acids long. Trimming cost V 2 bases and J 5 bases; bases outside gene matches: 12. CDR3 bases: TGTGCCAGCAGTGAACTTTGGGCGGCAGCGGGGAACAATGAGCAGTTCTTC. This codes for CASSELWAAAGNNEQFF.

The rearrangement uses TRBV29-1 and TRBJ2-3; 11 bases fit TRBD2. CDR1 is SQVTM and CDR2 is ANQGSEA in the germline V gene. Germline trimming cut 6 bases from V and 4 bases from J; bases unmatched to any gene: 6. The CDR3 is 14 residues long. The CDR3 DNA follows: TGCAGCGTAACTAGCGGGAGTAGGGCAGATACGCAGTATTTT. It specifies CSVTSGSRADTQYF.

The CDR3 bases are TGTGCCAGCAGCTTACAGGGGAACGAGCAGTACTTC. Protein: CASSLQGNEQYF. The rearrangement links TRBV13 to TRBJ2-7, with a weak D call TRBD1 (6 bases). Germline CDR1 PRHDT, CDR2 FYEKMQ (reference sequence). The CDR3 totals 12 residues. V lost 2 bases and J lost 5, with 7 bases in between.

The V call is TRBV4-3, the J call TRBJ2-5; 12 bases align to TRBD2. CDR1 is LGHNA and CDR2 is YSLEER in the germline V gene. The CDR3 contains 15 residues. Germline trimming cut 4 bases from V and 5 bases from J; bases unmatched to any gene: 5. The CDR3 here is CASSLRLAGEETQYF. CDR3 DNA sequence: TGCGCCAGCAGCCTTAGACTAGCGGGAGAGGAGACCCAGTACTTC.

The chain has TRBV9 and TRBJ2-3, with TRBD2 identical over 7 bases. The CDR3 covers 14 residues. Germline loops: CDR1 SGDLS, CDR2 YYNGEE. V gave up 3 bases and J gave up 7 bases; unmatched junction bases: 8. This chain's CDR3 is CASSAGPGGNTQYF. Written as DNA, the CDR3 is TGTGCCAGCAGCGCCGGACCCGGGGGGAATACGCAGTATTTT.

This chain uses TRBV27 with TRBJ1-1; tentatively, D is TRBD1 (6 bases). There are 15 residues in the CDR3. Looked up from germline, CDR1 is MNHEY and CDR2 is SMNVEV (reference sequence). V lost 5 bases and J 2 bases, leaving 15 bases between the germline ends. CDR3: CASSPEWGGNTEAFF. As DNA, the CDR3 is TGTGCCAGCAGTCCCGAGTGGGGGGGCAACACTGAAGCTTTCTTT.

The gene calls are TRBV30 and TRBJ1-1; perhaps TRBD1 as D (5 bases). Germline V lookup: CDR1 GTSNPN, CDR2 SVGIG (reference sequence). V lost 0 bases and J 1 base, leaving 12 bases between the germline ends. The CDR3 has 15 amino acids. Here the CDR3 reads CAWSVRWGTNTEAFF. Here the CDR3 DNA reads TGTGCCTGGAGTGTACGCTGGGGCACGAACACTGAAGCTTTCTTT.

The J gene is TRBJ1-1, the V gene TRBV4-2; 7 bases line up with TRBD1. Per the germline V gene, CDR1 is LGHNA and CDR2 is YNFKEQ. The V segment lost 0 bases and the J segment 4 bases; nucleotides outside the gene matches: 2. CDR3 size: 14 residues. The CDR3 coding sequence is TGTGCCAGCAGCCAAGAGACAGGGTTCACTGAAGCTTTCTTT. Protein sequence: CASSQETGFTEAFF.

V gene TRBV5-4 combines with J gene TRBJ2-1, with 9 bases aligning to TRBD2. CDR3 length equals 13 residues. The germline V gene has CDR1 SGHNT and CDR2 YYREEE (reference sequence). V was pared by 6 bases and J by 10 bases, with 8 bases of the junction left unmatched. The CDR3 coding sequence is TGTGCCAGCAACTGGACTAGCGCTGTAGAGCAGTTCTTC. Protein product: CASNWTSAVEQFF.

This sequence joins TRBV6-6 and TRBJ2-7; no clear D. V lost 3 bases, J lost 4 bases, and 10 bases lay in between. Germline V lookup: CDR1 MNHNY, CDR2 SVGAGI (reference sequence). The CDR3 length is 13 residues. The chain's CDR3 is CASSYSPVYEQYF. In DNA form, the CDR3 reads TGTGCCAGCAGTTATTCCCCTGTTTACGAGCAGTACTTC.

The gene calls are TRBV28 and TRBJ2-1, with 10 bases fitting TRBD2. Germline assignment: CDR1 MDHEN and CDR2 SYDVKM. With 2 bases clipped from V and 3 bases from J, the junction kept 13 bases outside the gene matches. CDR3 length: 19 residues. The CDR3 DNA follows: TGTGCCAGCAGTTTAAACAGCGGGAGGGCCCAAATTGGCTACAATGAGCAGTTCTTC. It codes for CASSLNSGRAQIGYNEQFF.

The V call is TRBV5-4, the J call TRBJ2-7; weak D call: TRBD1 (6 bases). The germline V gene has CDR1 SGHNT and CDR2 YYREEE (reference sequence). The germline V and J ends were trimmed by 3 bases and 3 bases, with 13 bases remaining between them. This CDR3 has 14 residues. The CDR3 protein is CASSYMDRHYEQYF. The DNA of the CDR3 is TGTGCCAGCAGCTATATGGACAGACACTACGAGCAGTACTTC. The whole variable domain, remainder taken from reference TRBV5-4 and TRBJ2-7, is ETGVTQSPTHLIKTRGQQVTLRCSSQSGHNTVSWYQQALGQGPQFIFQYYREEENGRGNFPPRFSGLQFPNYSSELNVNALELDDSALYLCASSYMDRHYEQYFGPGTRLTVT.

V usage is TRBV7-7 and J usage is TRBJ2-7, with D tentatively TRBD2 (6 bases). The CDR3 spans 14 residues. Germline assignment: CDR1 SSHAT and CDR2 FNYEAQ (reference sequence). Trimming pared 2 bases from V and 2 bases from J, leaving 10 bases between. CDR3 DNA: TGTGCCAGCAGCTTACTGGAGGGCCCCTACGAGCAGTACTTC. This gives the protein CASSLLEGPYEQYF.

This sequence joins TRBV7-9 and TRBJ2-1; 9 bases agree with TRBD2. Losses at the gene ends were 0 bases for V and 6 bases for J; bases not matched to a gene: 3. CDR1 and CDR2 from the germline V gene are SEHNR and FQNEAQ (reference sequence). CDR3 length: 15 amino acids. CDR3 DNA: TGTGCCAGCAGCTTAGCTGCGGGAGGGCCCAATGAGCAGTTCTTC. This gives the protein CASSLAAGGPNEQFF.

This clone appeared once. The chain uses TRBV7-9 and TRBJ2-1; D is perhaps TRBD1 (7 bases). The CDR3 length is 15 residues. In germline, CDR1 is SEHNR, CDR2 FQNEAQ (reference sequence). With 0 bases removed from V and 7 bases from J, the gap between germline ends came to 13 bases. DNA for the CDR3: TGTGCCAGCAGCTTAGCCGGAGGGGGCGGGAATGAGCAGTTCTTC. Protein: CASSLAGGGGNEQFF.

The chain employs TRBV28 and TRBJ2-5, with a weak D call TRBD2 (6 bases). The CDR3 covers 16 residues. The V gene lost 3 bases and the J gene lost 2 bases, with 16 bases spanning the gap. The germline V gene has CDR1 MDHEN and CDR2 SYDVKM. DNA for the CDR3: TGTGCCAGCAGTTTGCCCCGGAGGGATCTTCAAGAGACCCAGTACTTC. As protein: CASSLPRRDLQETQYF.

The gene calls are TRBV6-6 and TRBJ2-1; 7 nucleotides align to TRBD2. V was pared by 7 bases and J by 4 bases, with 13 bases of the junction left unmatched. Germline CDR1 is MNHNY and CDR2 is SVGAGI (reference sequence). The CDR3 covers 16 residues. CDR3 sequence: CASILSGAGRYNEQFF. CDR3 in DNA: TGTGCCAGCATCTTGTCCGGAGCGGGGCGATACAATGAGCAGTTCTTC.

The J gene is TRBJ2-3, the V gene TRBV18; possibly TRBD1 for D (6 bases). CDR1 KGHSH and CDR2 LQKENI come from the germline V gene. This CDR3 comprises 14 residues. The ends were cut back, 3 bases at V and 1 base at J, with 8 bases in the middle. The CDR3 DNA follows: TGTGCCAGCTCACCTCACAGGGGCACAGATACGCAGTATTTT. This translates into CASSPHRGTDTQYF.

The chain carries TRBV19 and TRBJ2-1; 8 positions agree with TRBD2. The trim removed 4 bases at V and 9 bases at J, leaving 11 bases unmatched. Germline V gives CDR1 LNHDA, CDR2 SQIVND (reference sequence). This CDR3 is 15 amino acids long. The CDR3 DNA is TGTGCCAGTAGTAGGGGACTAGGGTCCTACGGTGAGCAGTTCTTC. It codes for CASSRGLGSYGEQFF.

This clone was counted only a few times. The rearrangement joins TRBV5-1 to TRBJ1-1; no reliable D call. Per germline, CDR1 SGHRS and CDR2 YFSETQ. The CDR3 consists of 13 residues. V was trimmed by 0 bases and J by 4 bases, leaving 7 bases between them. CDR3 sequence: CASSLGGFTEAFF. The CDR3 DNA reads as TGCGCCAGCAGCTTGGGAGGGTTCACTGAAGCTTTCTTT.